The source of this TCR beta chain is a study of T-cell memory formation after mild COVID-19. Across the whole study: Most TCR clusters belonged to a single donor.

Germline CDR1 and CDR2: LGHNA and YNFKEQ. The length of the CDR3 is 16 residues. Trimming removed 0 bases from V and 3 bases from J, with 12 bases in between. Concerning this clonotype: Its antigen is currently unknown.

TCRdb reprocessed the 5' RACE reads with MiXCR, giving one entry per CDR3 protein. The top ten hold 12% of the sample, which has roughly 480,000 distinct CDR3 sequences, 20% to 25% seen once. Study conclusions and caveats: Pre-infection memory showed some responding clones, and this suggested that cross-reactive memory joined.

The sequence derives from an adult woman who had mild COVID-19 (a few samples of this study predate the infection). Cell type and time point are not known. Sequencing input: PBMCs or a T cell subset sorted from them (not recorded which). This chain joins TRBV4-2 and TRBJ1-5; D is ambiguous. CDR3 coding DNA: TGTGCCAGCAGCCAAGATCGTGGCAATCTCAATCAGCCCCAGCATTTT. It is translated as CASSQDRGNLNQPQHF.